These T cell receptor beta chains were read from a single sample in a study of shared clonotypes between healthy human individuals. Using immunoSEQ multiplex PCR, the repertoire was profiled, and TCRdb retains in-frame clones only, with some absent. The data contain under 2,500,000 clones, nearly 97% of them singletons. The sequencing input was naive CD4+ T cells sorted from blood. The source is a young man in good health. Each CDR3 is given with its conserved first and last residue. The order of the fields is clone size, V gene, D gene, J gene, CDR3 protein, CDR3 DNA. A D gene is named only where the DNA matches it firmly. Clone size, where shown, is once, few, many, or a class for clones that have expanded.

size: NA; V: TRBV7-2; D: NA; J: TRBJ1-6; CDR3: CASSPAGNLNSPLHF; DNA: TGTGCCAGCAGCCCAGCGGGGAATTTAAATTCACCCCTCCACTTT
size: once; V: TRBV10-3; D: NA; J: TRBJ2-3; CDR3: CAISESSPIWSSTDTQYF; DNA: TGTGCCATCAGTGAGTCGAGCCCCATCTGGAGTAGCACAGATACGCAGTATTTT
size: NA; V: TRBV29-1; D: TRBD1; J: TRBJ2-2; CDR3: CSASPGGKLGELFF; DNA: TGCAGCGCAAGCCCAGGGGGCAAACTCGGGGAGCTGTTTTTT
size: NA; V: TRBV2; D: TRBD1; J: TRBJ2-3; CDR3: CASSPDRAPTDTQYF; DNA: TGTGCCAGCAGTCCGGACAGGGCCCCCACAGATACGCAGTATTTT
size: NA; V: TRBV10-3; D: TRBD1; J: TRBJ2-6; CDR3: CAISEMAGDRTGSGANVLTF; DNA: TGTGCCATCAGTGAGATGGCAGGGGACAGGACTGGGTCCGGGGCCAACGTCCTGACTTTC
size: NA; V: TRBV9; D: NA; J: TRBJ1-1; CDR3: CASSPAGGAFF; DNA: TGTGCCAGCAGCCCCGCGGGGGGGGCTTTCTTT
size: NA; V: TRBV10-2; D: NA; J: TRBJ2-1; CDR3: CAQLAGPFF; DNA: TGCGCCCAGCTCGCAGGTCCGTTCTTC
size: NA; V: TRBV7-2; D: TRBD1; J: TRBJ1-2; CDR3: CASSSPGTGAYGYTF; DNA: TGTGCCAGCAGCTCACCCGGGACAGGGGCCTATGGCTACACCTTC
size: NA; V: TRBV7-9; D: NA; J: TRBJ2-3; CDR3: CASSLTGYADTQYF; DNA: TGTGCCAGCTCACTTACAGGGTACGCAGATACGCAGTATTTT
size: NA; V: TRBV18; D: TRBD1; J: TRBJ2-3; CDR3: CASSPGLTGKRSTDTQYF; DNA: TGTGCCAGCTCACCGGGATTGACAGGGAAACGTAGCACAGATACGCAGTATTTT
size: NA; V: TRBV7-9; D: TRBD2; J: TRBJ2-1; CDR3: CASSLDGLAYNEQFF; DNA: TGTGCCAGCAGCTTAGACGGACTAGCTTACAATGAGCAGTTCTTC
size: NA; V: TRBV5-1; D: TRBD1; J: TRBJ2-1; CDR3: CASSPSTPGQGKGEQFF; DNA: TGCGCCAGCAGCCCCAGTACTCCGGGACAGGGGAAGGGGGAGCAGTTCTTC
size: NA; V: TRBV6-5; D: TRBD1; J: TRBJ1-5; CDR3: CASSRDREEKPQHF; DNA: TGTGCCAGCTCCAGAGACAGGGAGGAAAAGCCCCAGCATTTT
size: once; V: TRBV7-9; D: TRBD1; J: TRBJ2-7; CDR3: CASSLGTGFSYEQYF; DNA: TGTGCCAGCAGCTTGGGGACAGGGTTCTCCTACGAGCAGTACTTC
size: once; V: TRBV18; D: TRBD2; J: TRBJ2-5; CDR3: CASSPSGLAGVETQYF; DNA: TGTGCCAGCTCACCTTCGGGACTAGCGGGAGTCGAGACCCAGTACTTC
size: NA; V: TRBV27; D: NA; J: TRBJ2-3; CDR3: CASSITGSTDTQYF; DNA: TGTGCCAGCAGTATAACAGGGTCCACAGATACGCAGTATTTT
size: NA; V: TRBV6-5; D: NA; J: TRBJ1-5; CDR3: CASSYERNQPQHF; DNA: TGTGCCAGCAGTTACGAGCGCAATCAGCCCCAGCATTTT
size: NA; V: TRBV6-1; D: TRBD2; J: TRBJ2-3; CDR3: CASSEAVASGTYTDTQYF; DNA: TGTGCCAGCAGTGAAGCAGTCGCTAGCGGGACGTACACAGATACGCAGTATTTT
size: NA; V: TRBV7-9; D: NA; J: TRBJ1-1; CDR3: CASSLEWTGSEAFF; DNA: TGTGCCAGCAGCTTAGAATGGACGGGCTCTGAAGCTTTCTTT
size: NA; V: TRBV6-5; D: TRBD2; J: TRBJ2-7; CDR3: CASSPWNSGSYSF; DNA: TGTGCCAGCAGCCCCTGGAATAGCGGGAGTTACTCCTTC
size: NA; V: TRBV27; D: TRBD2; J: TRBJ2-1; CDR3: CASSLGLAGIPYNEQFF; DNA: TGTGCCAGCAGTTTGGGACTAGCGGGGATTCCCTACAATGAGCAGTTCTTC
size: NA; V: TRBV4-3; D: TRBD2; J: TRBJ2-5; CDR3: CASSQERRTSGRGDTQYF; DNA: TGCGCCAGCAGCCAAGAGAGAAGGACTAGCGGGAGAGGGGACACCCAGTACTTC
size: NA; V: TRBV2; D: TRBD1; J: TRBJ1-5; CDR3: CASSRTGTESNQPQHF; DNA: TGTGCCAGCAGTCGGACCGGGACAGAAAGCAATCAGCCCCAGCATTTT
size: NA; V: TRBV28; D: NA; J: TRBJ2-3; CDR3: CASSGIGGTDTQYF; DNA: TGTGCCAGCAGTGGGATAGGGGGCACAGATACGCAGTATTTT
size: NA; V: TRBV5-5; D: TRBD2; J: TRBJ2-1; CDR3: CASSRTSGGNNEQFF; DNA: TGTGCCAGCAGCCGAACTAGCGGGGGAAACAATGAGCAGTTCTTC
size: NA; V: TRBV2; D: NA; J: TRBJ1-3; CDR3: CASSEVLSTVSGNTIYF; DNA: TGTGCCAGCAGTGAAGTCTTATCGACGGTCTCTGGAAACACCATATATTTT
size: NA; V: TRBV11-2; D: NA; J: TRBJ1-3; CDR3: CASSLSGPGNTIYF; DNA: TGTGCCAGCAGCTTATCGGGCCCGGGAAACACCATATATTTT
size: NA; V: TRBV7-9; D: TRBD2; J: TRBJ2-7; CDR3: CASSLVAGGPYEQYF; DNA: TGTGCCAGCAGCTTAGTTGCGGGAGGGCCGTACGAGCAGTACTTC
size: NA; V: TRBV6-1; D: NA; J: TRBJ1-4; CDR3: CASSRTATNEKLFF; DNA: TGTGCCAGCAGTCGGACAGCAACTAATGAAAAACTGTTTTTT
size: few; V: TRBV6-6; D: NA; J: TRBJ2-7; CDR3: CASSPPDYGKQYF; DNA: TGTGCCAGCAGTCCCCCCGACTACGGCAAGCAGTACTTC
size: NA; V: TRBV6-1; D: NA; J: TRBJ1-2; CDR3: CASSDRWQTYGYTF; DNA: TGTGCCAGCAGTGATAGATGGCAGACCTATGGCTACACCTTC
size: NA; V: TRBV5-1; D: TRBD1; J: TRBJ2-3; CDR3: CASSLAGTGSADTQYF; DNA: TGCGCCAGCAGCTTGGCCGGGACAGGGTCCGCAGATACGCAGTATTTT
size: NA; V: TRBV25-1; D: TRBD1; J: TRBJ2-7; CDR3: CASSAGTVQEQYF; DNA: TGTGCCAGCAGTGCCGGGACAGTCCAAGAGCAGTACTTC
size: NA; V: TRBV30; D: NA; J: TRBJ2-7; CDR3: CAWAQIPTAYEQYF; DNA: TGTGCCTGGGCTCAGATCCCGACTGCCTACGAGCAGTACTTC
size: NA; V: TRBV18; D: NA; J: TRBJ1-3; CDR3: CASSPAESSGNTIYF; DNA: TGTGCCAGCTCCCCAGCGGAGAGCTCTGGAAACACCATATATTTT
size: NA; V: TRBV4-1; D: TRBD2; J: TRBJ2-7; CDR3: CASSPTWTSGRSPSYEQYF; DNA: TGCGCCAGCAGCCCGACTTGGACTAGCGGGAGGTCGCCCTCCTACGAGCAGTACTTC
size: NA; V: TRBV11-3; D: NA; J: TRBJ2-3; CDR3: CASSPGGATTDTQYF; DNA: TGTGCCAGCAGCCCTGGGGGGGCGACCACAGATACGCAGTATTTT
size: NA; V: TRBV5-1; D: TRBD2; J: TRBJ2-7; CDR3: CASSYSGRADEQYF; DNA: TGCGCCAGCAGCTACAGCGGGAGGGCCGACGAGCAGTACTTC
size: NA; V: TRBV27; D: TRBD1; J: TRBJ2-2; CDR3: CASSDRGRPGELFF; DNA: TGTGCCAGCTCTGACAGGGGGCGCCCCGGGGAGCTGTTTTTT
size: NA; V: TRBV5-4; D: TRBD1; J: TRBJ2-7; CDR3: CASSLGQGQDEQYF; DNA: TGTGCCAGCAGCTTAGGACAGGGGCAAGACGAGCAGTACTTC
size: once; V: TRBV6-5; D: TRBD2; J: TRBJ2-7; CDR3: CASSYGFGLARYEQYF; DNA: TGTGCCAGCAGTTATGGGTTCGGACTAGCGAGGTACGAGCAGTACTTC
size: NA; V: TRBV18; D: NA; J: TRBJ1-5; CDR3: CASSSVEGSGQPQHF; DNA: TGTGCCAGCTCCTCCGTGGAGGGTTCGGGTCAGCCCCAGCATTTT
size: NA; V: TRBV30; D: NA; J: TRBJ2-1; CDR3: CAWSSGGEQFF; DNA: TGTGCCTGGAGTTCTGGCGGCGAGCAGTTCTTC
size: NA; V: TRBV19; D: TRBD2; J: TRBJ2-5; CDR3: CASSPTSGRVVTQYF; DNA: TGTGCCAGTAGTCCCACTAGCGGGAGGGTTGTGACCCAGTACTTC
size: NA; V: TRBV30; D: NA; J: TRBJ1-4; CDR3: CACPGHPTNEKLFF; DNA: TGTGCCTGTCCAGGACACCCAACTAATGAAAAACTGTTTTTT
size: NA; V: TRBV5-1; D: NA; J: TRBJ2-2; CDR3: CASSTRAIDAGELFF; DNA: TGCGCCAGCAGCACCCGGGCCATTGACGCCGGGGAGCTGTTTTTT
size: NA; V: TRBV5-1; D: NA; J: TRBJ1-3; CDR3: CASSRGGRRADSGNTIYF; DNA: TGCGCCAGCAGCCGAGGAGGGCGCAGGGCTGACTCTGGAAACACCATATATTTT
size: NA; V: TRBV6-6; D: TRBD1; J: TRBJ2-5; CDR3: CASSTMGQQETQYF; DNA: TGTGCCAGCAGCACGATGGGACAGCAAGAGACCCAGTACTTC
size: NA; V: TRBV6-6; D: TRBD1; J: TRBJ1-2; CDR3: CASSQTGDYGYTF; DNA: TGTGCCAGCAGTCAGACAGGGGACTATGGCTACACCTTC
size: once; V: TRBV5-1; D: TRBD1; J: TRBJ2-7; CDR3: CASSPTGGKEEQYF; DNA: TGCGCCAGCAGCCCGACAGGGGGGAAGGAGGAGCAGTACTTC
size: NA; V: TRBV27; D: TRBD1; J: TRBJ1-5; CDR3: CASSLFRTGNQPQHF; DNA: TGTGCCAGCAGTTTATTTCGGACAGGAAATCAGCCCCAGCATTTT
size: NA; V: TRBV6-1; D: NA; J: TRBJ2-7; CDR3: CASSLRDRYYEQYF; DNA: TGTGCCAGCAGTCTTAGGGACCGTTACTACGAGCAGTACTTC
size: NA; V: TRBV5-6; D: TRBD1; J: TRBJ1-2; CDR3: CASSRRTGGKLNYGYTF; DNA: TGTGCCAGCAGCCGCCGAACAGGGGGAAAACTTAACTATGGCTACACCTTC
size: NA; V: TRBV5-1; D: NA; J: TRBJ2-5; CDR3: CASSPGHIGDGTQYF; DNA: TGCGCCAGCAGTCCCGGACACATAGGGGACGGGACCCAGTACTTC
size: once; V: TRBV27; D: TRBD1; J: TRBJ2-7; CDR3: CASQGAKLYEQYF; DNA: TGTGCCAGCCAGGGGGCGAAACTCTACGAGCAGTACTTC
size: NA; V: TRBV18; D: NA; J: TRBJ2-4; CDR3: CASSLGELAKNIQYF; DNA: TGTGCCAGCTCCCTCGGGGAATTAGCCAAAAACATTCAGTACTTC
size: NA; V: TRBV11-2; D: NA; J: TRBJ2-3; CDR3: CASSLDGKSDTQYF; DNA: TGTGCCAGCAGCTTAGATGGCAAGTCGGATACGCAGTATTTT
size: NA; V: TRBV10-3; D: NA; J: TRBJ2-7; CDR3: CAISEDISSYEQYF; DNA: TGTGCCATCAGTGAAGATATTAGCTCCTACGAGCAGTACTTC
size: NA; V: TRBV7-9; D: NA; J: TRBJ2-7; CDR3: CASSSPGDREQYF; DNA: TGTGCCAGCAGCTCCCCGGGGGACCGGGAGCAGTACTTC
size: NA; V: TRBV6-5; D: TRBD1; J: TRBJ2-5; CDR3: CASSINRGPETQYF; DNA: TGTGCCAGCAGTATCAACAGGGGACCCGAGACCCAGTACTTC